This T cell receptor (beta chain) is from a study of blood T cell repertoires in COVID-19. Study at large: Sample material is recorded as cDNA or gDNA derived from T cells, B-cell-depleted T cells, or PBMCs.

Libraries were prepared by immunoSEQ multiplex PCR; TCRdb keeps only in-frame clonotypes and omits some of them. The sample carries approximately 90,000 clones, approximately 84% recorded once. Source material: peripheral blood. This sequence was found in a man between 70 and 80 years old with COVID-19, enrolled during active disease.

This chain's CDR3 is CASSLRQGGGHGYTF. CDR3 coding DNA: TGTGCCAGCAGCTTAAGACAGGGGGGAGGTCATGGCTACACCTTC. This chain uses TRBV7-3 with TRBJ1-2; 9 bases are a match to TRBD1. This CDR3 is 15 amino acids long. Trimming at V came to 1 base and at J to 6 bases, leaving 6 bases not matched to a gene. Per the germline V gene, CDR1 is SGHTA and CDR2 is FQGTGA.